This TCR beta chain stems from a study of cytomegalovirus exposure and HLA in healthy donors. Background on the study: From HLA-typed donors, an early data release held approximately 85 million unique TCRs.

This clone has just a few counts. Its antigen is currently unknown. V was shortened by 5 bases and J by 11 bases, with 30 bases between the two germline ends. From germline, CDR1 is SGHVS and CDR2 FQNEAQ. This CDR3 region has 17 residues. Primers included in the PCR were 60 Vbeta and 13 Jbeta primers. TCRdb keeps only in-frame clones here, not all; method: immunoSEQ multiplex PCR. The sample records about 100,000 clones, over 70% being singletons. General study findings and limits: An Asian-associated ancestry cluster reportedly showed fewer N-insertions than the roughly 700-donor mean in a later analysis.

This TCR came from a man aged 50-59 years in good health and CMV-seropositive. Material: PBMCs. The V call is TRBV7-8, the J call TRBJ1-1; D perhaps matches TRBD1 (6 bases). The CDR3 protein is CASSTLTGPLFPGEAFF. CDR3 DNA: TGTGCCAGCAGCACGCTCACAGGGCCCCTCTTCCCCGGCGAGGCTTTCTTT.